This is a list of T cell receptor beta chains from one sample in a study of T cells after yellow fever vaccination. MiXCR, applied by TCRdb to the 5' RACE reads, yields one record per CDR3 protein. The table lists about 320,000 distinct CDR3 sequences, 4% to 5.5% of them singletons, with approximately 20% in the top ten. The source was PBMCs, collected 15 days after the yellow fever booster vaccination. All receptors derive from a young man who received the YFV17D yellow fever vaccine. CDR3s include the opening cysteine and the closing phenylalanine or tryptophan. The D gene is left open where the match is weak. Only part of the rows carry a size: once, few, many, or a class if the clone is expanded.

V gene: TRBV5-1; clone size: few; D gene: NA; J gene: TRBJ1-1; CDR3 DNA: TGCGCCAGCAGCGCGGTCGCAGAGAACACTGAAGCTTTCTTT; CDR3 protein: CASSAVAENTEAFF
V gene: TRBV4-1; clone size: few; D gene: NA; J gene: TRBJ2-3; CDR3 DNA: TGCGCCAGCAGCCAAGATCCGGGGGGCTGGCAGTATTTT; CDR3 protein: CASSQDPGGWQYF
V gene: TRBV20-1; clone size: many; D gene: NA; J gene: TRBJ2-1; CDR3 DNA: TGCAGTGCTGCCTGGCTAGGGGGTGAGCAGTTCTTC; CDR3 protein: CSAAWLGGEQFF
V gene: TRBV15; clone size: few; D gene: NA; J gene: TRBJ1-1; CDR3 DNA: TGTGCCACCAGCAGAGGGTCTGGTGGGGAGGGAGCTTTCTTT; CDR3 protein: CATSRGSGGEGAFF
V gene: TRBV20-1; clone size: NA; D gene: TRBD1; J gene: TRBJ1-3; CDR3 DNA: TGCAGTGCTAGAATTCCGGGACAGCCCGGGAACACCATATATTTT; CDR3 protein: CSARIPGQPGNTIYF
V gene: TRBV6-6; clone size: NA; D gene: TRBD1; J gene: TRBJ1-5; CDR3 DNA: TGTGCCAGCAGTTACGTGACAGGGGCCCATCAGCCCCAGCATTTT; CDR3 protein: CASSYVTGAHQPQHF
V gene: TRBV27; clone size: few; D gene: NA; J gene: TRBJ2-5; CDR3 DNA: TGTGCCAGCAGTTCAATCGGTCGACTCTCCAAAGAGACCCAGTACTTC; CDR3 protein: CASSSIGRLSKETQYF
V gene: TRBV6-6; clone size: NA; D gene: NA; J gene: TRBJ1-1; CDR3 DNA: TGTGCCAGCAGTCCTGCCTGGGGGGCGGACACTGAAGCTTTCTTT; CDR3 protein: CASSPAWGADTEAFF
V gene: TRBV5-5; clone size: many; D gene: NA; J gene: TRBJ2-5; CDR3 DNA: TGTGCCAGCAGCTTGGTATCGGAGACCCAGTACTTC; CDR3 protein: CASSLVSETQYF
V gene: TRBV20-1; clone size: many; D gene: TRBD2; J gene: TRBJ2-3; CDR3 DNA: TGCAGTGCTAGAGGTCAAACTAGCGGGGGACCAGATACGCAGTATTTT; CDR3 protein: CSARGQTSGGPDTQYF
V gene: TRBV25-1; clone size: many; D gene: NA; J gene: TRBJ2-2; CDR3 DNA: TGTGCCAGCACTAACACCCAGGTGGGGTCGTGGACCGGGGAGCTGTTTTTT; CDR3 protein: CASTNTQVGSWTGELFF
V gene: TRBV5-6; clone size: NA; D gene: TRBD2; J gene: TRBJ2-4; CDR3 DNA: TGTGCCAGCAGTCCTAGCGGGTTCAAAAACATTCAGTACTTC; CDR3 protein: CASSPSGFKNIQYF
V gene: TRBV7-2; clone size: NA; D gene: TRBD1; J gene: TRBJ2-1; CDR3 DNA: TGTGCCAGCAGCTTTTTGGACAGGCGGTTGAATGAGCAGTTCTTC; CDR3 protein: CASSFLDRRLNEQFF
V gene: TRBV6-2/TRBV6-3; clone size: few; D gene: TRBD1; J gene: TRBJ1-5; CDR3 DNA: TGTGCCAGCAGTTACCGACAGGGGCCAGGCAATCAGCCCCAGCATTTT; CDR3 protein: CASSYRQGPGNQPQHF
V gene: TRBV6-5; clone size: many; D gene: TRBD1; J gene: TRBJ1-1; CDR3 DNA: TGTGCCAGCGGTTCAGGGGGGGCTGGTTTAACTGAAGCTTTCTTT; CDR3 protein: CASGSGGAGLTEAFF
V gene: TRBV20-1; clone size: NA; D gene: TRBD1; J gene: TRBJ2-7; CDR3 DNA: TGCAGTGCTAGAGGGACAGGGCTAACCTACGAGCAGTACTTC; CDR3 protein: CSARGTGLTYEQYF
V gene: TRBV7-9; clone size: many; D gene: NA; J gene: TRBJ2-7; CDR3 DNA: TGTGCCAGCAGCTCCATTGGGGGCCAGGGGTACGAGCAGTACTTC; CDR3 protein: CASSSIGGQGYEQYF
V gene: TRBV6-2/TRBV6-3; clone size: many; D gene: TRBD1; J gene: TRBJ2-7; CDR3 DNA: TGTGCCAGCAGTTACGAGACAGGGAATCTCTACGAGCAGTACTTC; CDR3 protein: CASSYETGNLYEQYF
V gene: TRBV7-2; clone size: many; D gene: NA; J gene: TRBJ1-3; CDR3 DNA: TGTGCCAGCAGCTTGAGGGGGACTTCTTACTTCTCTGGAAACACCATATATTTT; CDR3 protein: CASSLRGTSYFSGNTIYF
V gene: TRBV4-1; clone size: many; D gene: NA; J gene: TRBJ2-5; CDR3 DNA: TGCGCCAGCAGCCGCAATCCGGGCCAAGTCGTCATGGAGACCCAGTACTTC; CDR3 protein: CASSRNPGQVVMETQYF
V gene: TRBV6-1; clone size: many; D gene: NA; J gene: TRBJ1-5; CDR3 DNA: TGTGCCAGCAGCCCTACAGGGCGAGAAGGGCAGCCCCAGCATTTT; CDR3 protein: CASSPTGREGQPQHF
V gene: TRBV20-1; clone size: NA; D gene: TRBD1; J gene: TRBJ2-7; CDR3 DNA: TGCAGTGCGTGGGGACAGGGAGGCTACGAGCAGTACTTC; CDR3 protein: CSAWGQGGYEQYF
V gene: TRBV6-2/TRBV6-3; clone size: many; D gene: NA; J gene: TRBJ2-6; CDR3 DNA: TGTGCCAGCGGTAGGCCCCCGTCCGATGGGGCCAACGTCCTGACTTTC; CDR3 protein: CASGRPPSDGANVLTF